This paragraph covers one T cell receptor beta chain sequence. Its antigen is undetermined. This CDR3 has 16 residues. Germline-derived CDR1 and CDR2 are SGHNT and YYREEE (reference sequence). V was shortened by 0 bases and J by 4 bases, with 16 bases between the two germline ends. The Oncomine TCR Beta short-read assay was applied to DNA of cultured CD4+ T cells. TCRdb passed the PCR reads through MiXCR, listing each CDR3 protein once. The sample records fewer than 12,000 distinct CDR3 sequences, roughly 28% being singletons. These data come from a study of vaccination and CD4 T cells after COVID-19. Study-level results: Spike mono-reactivity was shown by 304 of 307 vaccine-specific clones in convalescent patients.

Stated treatment: roughly 11-day PBMC culture with coronavirus spike peptide pools or control peptides (ViraFEST assay). The rearrangement joins TRBV5-4 to TRBJ1-2; a weak D match, TRBD1 (6 bases). The clonotype was recovered from a human donor who had recovered from COVID-19. What was sequenced was CD4+ T cells from blood, cultured in vitro. The CDR3 is CASSLGTATRGYGYTF. For the CDR3, the DNA is TGTGCCAGCAGCTTGGGGACAGCCACAAGAGGCTATGGCTACACCTTC.